This T cell receptor beta chain was recorded in a study of somatic mutations in cytotoxic T cells in rheumatoid arthritis. Turning to the study itself: Patient blood (around 30 ml EDTA) was taken immediately after diagnosis and before treatment. Regarding the study as a whole: Slight TRBV07 underrepresentation in rheumatoid arthritis patients went unadjusted for multiple comparisons. Within the rheumatoid arthritis patients, CD8+ clonality went up as age increased (Spearman r ~ 0.49). The same was not true of the healthy controls.

The V and J ends lost 7 bases and 4 bases respectively, with 21 bases between them. Germline CDR1 is SNHLY and CDR2 is FYNNEI. CDR3 size: 16 residues. Positive selection with magnetic beads achieved the isolation of CD4+ and CD8+ cells, followed by a flow cytometry check of purity. The protocol was immunoSEQ multiplex PCR, while the TCRdb copy is restricted to in-frame clones and leaves out a portion. Of more than 11,000 clones listed, over 70% were seen once; the top ten hold around 28%. With regard to this clone: Its matching antigen is unknown.

V is TRBV2 and J is TRBJ2-3, with D unresolved. The sample taken for sequencing was CD8+ T cells sorted from blood. The sequence was obtained from an adult with rheumatoid arthritis. The CDR3 nucleotides are TGTGCCAGCATGCCCCCTACGAGCCTTGGGGCAGATACGCAGTATTTT. Protein product: CASMPPTSLGADTQYF.